The 10 T cell receptor beta chains reported below all come from one sample, sequenced in a study of early T cells in non-severe SARS-CoV-2 infection. One entry per CDR3 protein, called by TCRdb with MiXCR from the 5' RACE reads. This table has about 40,000 distinct CDR3 sequences, roughly 5.4% appearing once. The source material was whole blood, sampled at baseline. These receptors came from an adult who was a healthcare worker with PCR-confirmed SARS-CoV-2 infection or an uninfected control (not recorded which).

This clonotype was observed a few times. This chain uses TRBV19 with TRBJ2-2, with 10 bases matching TRBD2. Unmatched junction bases numbered 2, after V lost 1 base and J lost 3 bases. Germline values: CDR1 LNHDA, CDR2 SQIVND (reference sequence). The CDR3 length is 16 residues. Written as DNA, the CDR3 is TGTGCCAGTAGTATAGTCGGGACTAGCGACACCGGGGAGCTGTTTTTT. This translates into CASSIVGTSDTGELFF. Variable domain in full (rest from reference TRBV19 and TRBJ2-2): DGGITQSPKYLFRKEGQNVTLSCEQNLNHDAMYWYRQDPGQGLRLIYYSQIVNDFQKGDIAEGYSVSREKKESFPLTVTSAQKNPTAFYLCASSIVGTSDTGELFFGEGSRLTVL.

This clonotype was counted a few times. The chain has TRBV6-6 and TRBJ2-5; 7 bases are shared with TRBD1. V shed 7 bases, J shed 4 bases, and the junction held 3 bases outside the gene matches. The CDR3 is 12 residues long. Germline assignment: CDR1 MNHNY and CDR2 SVGAGI (reference sequence). CDR3 sequence reads: CASKGALETQYF. The CDR3 nucleotides are TGTGCCAGCAAGGGGGCCTTAGAGACCCAGTACTTC.

This clonotype was counted many times. The chain employs TRBV28 and TRBJ1-6, with 7 nucleotides matching TRBD1. V shed 2 bases and J 9 bases; nucleotides not matched to a gene: 7. The germline gives CDR1 MDHEN, CDR2 SYDVKM. CDR3 length: 15 residues. The CDR3 DNA reads TGTGCCAGCAGTTTACCGGGACAGAATTTTTCACCCCTCCACTTT. It is translated as CASSLPGQNFSPLHF.

The J gene is TRBJ1-1, the V gene TRBV2; D is possibly TRBD1 (6 bases). The CDR3 extends over 16 amino acids. Trimming stripped 4 bases from V and 0 bases from J, with 15 bases between. Germline V lookup: CDR1 SNHLY, CDR2 FYNNEI. The CDR3 sequence: CASSGVRGAMNTEAFF. As DNA, the CDR3 is TGTGCCAGCAGTGGGGTCAGGGGTGCTATGAACACTGAAGCTTTCTTT.

V usage is TRBV5-1 and J usage is TRBJ2-3; 9 nucleotides line up with TRBD2. The CDR3 loop spans 14 amino acids. CDR1 and CDR2 from the germline V gene are SGHRS and YFSETQ. J lost 2 bases, V lost 5 bases, and 3 bases had no gene match. The CDR3 region is CASRLAGYTDTQYF. The CDR3 DNA reads as TGCGCCAGCAGACTAGCGGGCTACACAGATACGCAGTATTTT.

This clonotype came up many times. The chain uses TRBV7-9 and TRBJ2-1; D is unclear. The CDR3 length is 14 residues. Germline V gene sequence: CDR1 SEHNR, CDR2 FQNEAQ (reference sequence). The V end was cut by 4 bases, the J end by 1 base, with 8 bases between. CDR3 region: CASSSGPSYNEQFF. In nucleotides, the CDR3 is TGTGCCAGCAGCTCAGGACCGTCCTACAATGAGCAGTTCTTC.

In its sample, this clonotype was seen many times. V gene TRBV10-3 combines with J gene TRBJ2-1; 9 nucleotides agree with TRBD2. After removal of 7 bases from V and 7 bases from J, the junction contained 11 bases not matched to a gene. The CDR3 contains 15 residues. Germline V gene sequence: CDR1 ENHRY, CDR2 SYGVKD. The CDR3 nucleotides read TGTGCCATCATGGTACGCCTAGCGGGACCGAATGAGCAGTTCTTC. This translates into CAIMVRLAGPNEQFF.

This clonotype appeared many times. The rearrangement uses TRBV7-2 and TRBJ2-1; 8 bases agree with TRBD2. This CDR3 region has 17 residues. V trimming: 4 bases; J trimming: 8 bases; junction bases outside the gene matches: 16. Germline V lookup: CDR1 SGHTA, CDR2 FQGNSA. The CDR3 DNA follows: TGTGCCAGCAGCTCCCGGGGGAGGAGCGGGAGTCTCGATGAGCAGTTCTTC. It is translated as CASSSRGRSGSLDEQFF.

V usage is TRBV6-2 or TRBV6-3 and J usage is TRBJ2-1; 7 nucleotides agree with TRBD1. There are 11 residues in the CDR3. After removal of 8 bases from V and 12 bases from J, the junction contained 7 bases not matched to a gene. Germline V gene lookup returns CDR1 MNHEY and CDR2 SVGEGT. This CDR3 is CASGDSLRQFF. CDR3 DNA: TGTGCCAGCGGGGACAGCCTGAGGCAGTTCTTC.

This clonotype appeared many times. This rearrangement joins TRBV5-6 to TRBJ2-3; 8 bases agree with TRBD2. V shed 1 base and J 9 bases; nucleotides not matched to a gene: 10. Germline CDR1 and CDR2: SGHDT and YYEEEE. This CDR3 spans 15 amino acids. In DNA, the CDR3 is TGTGCCAGCAGCTTGTTTCTAGCTAGCGGGTCCACGCAGTATTTT. As protein: CASSLFLASGSTQYF.